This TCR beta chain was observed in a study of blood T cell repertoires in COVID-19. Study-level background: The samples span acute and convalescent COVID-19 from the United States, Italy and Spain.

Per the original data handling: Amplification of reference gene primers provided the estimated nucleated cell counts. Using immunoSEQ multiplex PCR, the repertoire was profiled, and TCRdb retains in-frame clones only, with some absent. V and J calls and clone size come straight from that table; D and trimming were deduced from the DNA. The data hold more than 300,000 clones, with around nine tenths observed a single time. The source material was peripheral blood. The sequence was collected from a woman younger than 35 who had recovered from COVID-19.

The CDR3 sequence is CASSFINRGTGELFF. The CDR3 bases are TGTGCCAGCAGCTTTATTAATCGGGGCACCGGGGAGCTGTTTTTT. The chain links TRBV11-2 to TRBJ2-2; maybe TRBD2 (5 bases). The germline V gene encodes CDR1 SGHAT and CDR2 FQNNGV. The CDR3 is 15 residues long. V lost 3 bases and J lost 4, with 12 bases in between.